The rows below give T cell receptor beta chains drawn from one sample of a study of cytomegalovirus exposure and HLA in healthy donors. Sequenced by immunoSEQ multiplex PCR; TCRdb stores in-frame clones only, minus some. Of around 150,000 clones listed, around four fifths are singletons. What was sequenced was PBMCs. Receptor source: a man aged 25-45 years in good health and CMV-seropositive. The CDR3 runs from the conserved cysteine through the conserved F or W. Each record gives: CDR3 length, J gene, D gene, V gene, clone size, CDR3 DNA, CDR3 protein. A D gene is named only where the DNA matches it firmly. Clone size is not always given. Where it is, it says once, few, many or a class for expanded clones.

CDR3 length: 15
J gene: TRBJ2-1
D gene: TRBD2
V gene: TRBV9
clone size: -
CDR3 DNA: TGTGCCAGCAGCCCCGTAGCGGGGGGGCCAAATGAGCAGTTCTTC
CDR3 protein: CASSPVAGGPNEQFF

CDR3 length: 14
J gene: TRBJ1-6
D gene: TRBD1
V gene: TRBV7-9
clone size: few
CDR3 DNA: TGTGCCAGCAGCCATACAGGGGCCAATTCACCCCTCCACTTT
CDR3 protein: CASSHTGANSPLHF

CDR3 length: 17
J gene: TRBJ1-6
D gene: TRBD1
V gene: TRBV29-1
clone size: few
CDR3 DNA: TGCAGCGTTGGCGGACAGGGGGCGAGCTCCTATAATTCACCCCTCCACTTT
CDR3 protein: CSVGGQGASSYNSPLHF

CDR3 length: 16
J gene: TRBJ2-7
D gene: TRBD1
V gene: TRBV4-1
clone size: -
CDR3 DNA: TGCGCCAGCAGCCACGCGCCGGGACAGATTCATTACGAGCAGTACTTC
CDR3 protein: CASSHAPGQIHYEQYF

CDR3 length: 20
J gene: TRBJ2-6
D gene: -
V gene: TRBV7-2
clone size: -
CDR3 DNA: TGTGCCAGCAGCTTAGCCCTCTTTCCGGACAGACTCTCTGGGGCCAACGTCCTGACTTTC
CDR3 protein: CASSLALFPDRLSGANVLTF

CDR3 length: 13
J gene: TRBJ2-3
D gene: -
V gene: TRBV19
clone size: -
CDR3 DNA: TGTGCCAGTTTAGGGGCCCCCACAGATACGCAGTATTTT
CDR3 protein: CASLGAPTDTQYF

CDR3 length: 15
J gene: TRBJ2-5
D gene: TRBD2
V gene: TRBV7-2
clone size: -
CDR3 DNA: TGTGCCAGCAGCTTAGAATATCGGGGGGTGGAGACCCAGTACTTC
CDR3 protein: CASSLEYRGVETQYF

CDR3 length: 14
J gene: TRBJ2-7
D gene: TRBD2
V gene: TRBV6-5
clone size: -
CDR3 DNA: TGTGCCAGCAGTTTGAGCGGGGGGGCCCACGAGCAGTACTTC
CDR3 protein: CASSLSGGAHEQYF

CDR3 length: 17
J gene: TRBJ2-1
D gene: TRBD2
V gene: TRBV10-3
clone size: -
CDR3 DNA: TGTGCCATCAGTGAGTCGAGATTGCGGGGGGGCCGGAATGAGCAGTTCTTC
CDR3 protein: CAISESRLRGGRNEQFF

CDR3 length: 16
J gene: TRBJ1-5
D gene: -
V gene: TRBV27
clone size: -
CDR3 DNA: TGTGCCAGCAGTTTACGTTATAGCGATAGCAATCAGCCCCAGCATTTT
CDR3 protein: CASSLRYSDSNQPQHF

CDR3 length: 15
J gene: TRBJ1-2
D gene: TRBD1
V gene: TRBV12-5
clone size: -
CDR3 DNA: TGTGCTAGTGGTGACAGGGGAGGGACGAACTATGGCTACACCTTC
CDR3 protein: CASGDRGGTNYGYTF

CDR3 length: 18
J gene: TRBJ2-1
D gene: TRBD2
V gene: TRBV4-3
clone size: -
CDR3 DNA: TGCGCCAGCAGCCAAGATGACCCTAGCGGGGTATATTACAATGAGCAGTTCTTC
CDR3 protein: CASSQDDPSGVYYNEQFF

CDR3 length: 17
J gene: TRBJ2-1
D gene: -
V gene: TRBV4-3
clone size: -
CDR3 DNA: TGCGCCAGCAGCCACCCCTCCCCCGGGACAAGCGGCAATGAGCAGTTCTTC
CDR3 protein: CASSHPSPGTSGNEQFF

CDR3 length: 18
J gene: TRBJ2-6
D gene: TRBD1
V gene: TRBV19
clone size: -
CDR3 DNA: TGTGCCAGTAAGGAGGGGACAGGGCGTTACTCTGGGGCCAACGTCCTGACTTTC
CDR3 protein: CASKEGTGRYSGANVLTF

CDR3 length: 18
J gene: TRBJ1-4
D gene: -
V gene: TRBV2
clone size: -
CDR3 DNA: TGTGCCAGCAGTGACGAAGGGCGAGGGAGCATTTTTGGGGAAAAACTGTTTTTT
CDR3 protein: CASSDEGRGSIFGEKLFF

CDR3 length: 16
J gene: TRBJ2-1
D gene: -
V gene: TRBV4-3
clone size: -
CDR3 DNA: TGCGCCAGCAGCCAAGACCTGGCTAGCTCCTACAATGAGCAGTTCTTC
CDR3 protein: CASSQDLASSYNEQFF

CDR3 length: 16
J gene: TRBJ1-2
D gene: TRBD1
V gene: TRBV11-2
clone size: -
CDR3 DNA: TGTGCCAGCAGCTTAGTGGCAGGGGGGAGGAGAGGCGGCTACACCTTC
CDR3 protein: CASSLVAGGRRGGYTF

CDR3 length: 19
J gene: TRBJ2-5
D gene: -
V gene: TRBV19
clone size: -
CDR3 DNA: TGTGCCAGTAGCAAACGGCCCTGGGCCAGACAGGGTGCGGGGGAGACCCAGTACTTC
CDR3 protein: CASSKRPWARQGAGETQYF

CDR3 length: 13
J gene: TRBJ2-7
D gene: -
V gene: TRBV6-6
clone size: -
CDR3 DNA: TGTGCCAGCAATCAGGCCTACTCCTACGAGCAGTACTTC
CDR3 protein: CASNQAYSYEQYF

CDR3 length: 17
J gene: TRBJ1-2
D gene: -
V gene: TRBV11-2
clone size: -
CDR3 DNA: TGTGCCAGCAGCTCCTTCCCAGACAGATACCCCGCTGATGGCTACACCTTC
CDR3 protein: CASSSFPDRYPADGYTF

CDR3 length: 14
J gene: TRBJ2-2
D gene: TRBD2
V gene: TRBV7-9
clone size: -
CDR3 DNA: TGTGCCAGCAGCTTCGGGACTAGTACCGGGGAGCTGTTTTTT
CDR3 protein: CASSFGTSTGELFF

CDR3 length: 15
J gene: TRBJ2-7
D gene: TRBD2
V gene: TRBV7-9
clone size: -
CDR3 DNA: TGTGCCAGCAGCTTACCGAGCGGGGGATTCTACGAGCAGTACTTC
CDR3 protein: CASSLPSGGFYEQYF

CDR3 length: 16
J gene: TRBJ2-7
D gene: TRBD1
V gene: TRBV27
clone size: -
CDR3 DNA: TGTGCCAGCAGTTTAAGGGTCGGGACAGGGAGGTACGAGCAGTACTTC
CDR3 protein: CASSLRVGTGRYEQYF

CDR3 length: 15
J gene: TRBJ2-7
D gene: TRBD2
V gene: TRBV11-2
clone size: -
CDR3 DNA: TGTGCCAGCAGCTCAGCTAGCGGGGGGGCCTACGAGCAGTACTTC
CDR3 protein: CASSSASGGAYEQYF

CDR3 length: 15
J gene: TRBJ2-3
D gene: TRBD2
V gene: TRBV28
clone size: -
CDR3 DNA: TGTGCCAGCAGCGGCGGGACTAGCGGGGAGGATACGCAGTATTTT
CDR3 protein: CASSGGTSGEDTQYF

CDR3 length: 13
J gene: TRBJ2-3
D gene: -
V gene: TRBV2
clone size: -
CDR3 DNA: TGTGCCAGCATTCCGGGTAGCACAGATACGCAGTATTTT
CDR3 protein: CASIPGSTDTQYF

CDR3 length: 11
J gene: TRBJ2-5
D gene: -
V gene: TRBV2
clone size: -
CDR3 DNA: TGTGCCAGTGGGCAGCTCAGGACCCAGTACTTC
CDR3 protein: CASGQLRTQYF

CDR3 length: 14
J gene: TRBJ2-1
D gene: -
V gene: TRBV19
clone size: -
CDR3 DNA: TGTGCCAGTAGTATAATTAGCGGCGCCAATGAGCAGTTCTTC
CDR3 protein: CASSIISGANEQFF

CDR3 length: 13
J gene: TRBJ1-2
D gene: -
V gene: TRBV6-5
clone size: few
CDR3 DNA: TGTGCCAGCAGCCCCTTGGTGGGTAGCGGCTACACCTTC
CDR3 protein: CASSPLVGSGYTF